This passage covers 14 T cell receptor beta chains from one sample sequenced in a study of graft-versus-host responses after intestinal transplantation. The table came from immunoSEQ multiplex PCR; TCRdb's copy has only in-frame clones and leaves some out. The sample shows around 15,000 clones, over 70% of them seen only once. Intraepithelial plus lamina propria lymphocytes were released by processing graft tissue. The specimen was ileum tissue, collected roughly 450 days after intestinal transplant. The receptors originated from a human patient who received an intestinal transplant, so some T cells may come from the graft donor.

This chain joins TRBV7-2 and TRBJ1-1; unclear D gene. V was shortened by 2 bases and J by 10 bases, with 8 bases between the two germline ends. Germline values: CDR1 SGHTA, CDR2 FQGNSA. The CDR3 runs 11 residues. CDR3 coding DNA: TGTGCCAGCAGCTTATGGGAGGGAGCTTTCTTT. This encodes CASSLWEGAFF.

This chain links TRBV21-1 with TRBJ1-5; TRBD1 is the table's D call and was not checked against the DNA. TRBV21-1 is described as a pseudogene. This CDR3 has 17 residues. The CDR3 protein is CASSKEGRQTSNQPQHF. CDR3 in DNA: TGTGCCAGCAGCAAAGAGGGGCGACAGACTAGCAATCAGCCCCAGCATTTT.

The chain links TRBV7-2 to TRBJ2-1; D remains ambiguous. The CDR3 contains 15 residues. The V end lost 3 bases, the J end lost 3 bases, and 12 bases lay between the germline ends. CDR1 and CDR2 (germline): SGHTA, FQGNSA. Written as DNA, the CDR3 is TGTGCCAGCAGCTTCTCCGTTACGGGCTACAATGAGCAGTTCTTC. Amino acid sequence: CASSFSVTGYNEQFF.

Concerning this clone itself: The sample contains more than one DNA sequence encoding this CDR3. The chain joins TRBV7-9 to TRBJ1-1; D remains ambiguous. Trimming removed 5 bases at V and 5 bases at J, with 9 bases between. This CDR3 has 12 residues. Germline V CDR1 and CDR2: SEHNR, FQNEAQ (reference sequence). CDR3 sequence: CASSPLGTEAFF. CDR3 DNA: TGTGCCAGCAGCCCCCTGGGGACTGAAGCTTTCTTT.

The chain uses TRBV5-1 and TRBJ1-6; 7 bases map to TRBD1. Losses at the gene ends were 3 bases for V and 9 bases for J; bases not matched to a gene: 12. Per germline, CDR1 SGHRS and CDR2 YFSETQ. The CDR3 spans 16 residues. CDR3 region: CASSYGTASMGSPLHF. CDR3 nucleotides: TGCGCCAGCAGCTACGGGACAGCCTCTATGGGTTCACCCCTCCACTTT.

This clone showed up just a few times. The rearrangement links TRBV6-5 to TRBJ1-5; TRBD1 agrees at 9 bases. Per germline, CDR1 MNHEY and CDR2 SVGAGI. Germline trimming cut 6 bases from V and 5 bases from J; bases unmatched to any gene: 2. This CDR3 spans 13 amino acids. This CDR3 reads CASRQGADQPQHF. CDR3 sequence (DNA): TGTGCCAGCAGACAGGGGGCGGATCAGCCCCAGCATTTT.

The CDR3: CASSPLGGVNTEAFF. The CDR3 DNA follows: TGTGCCAGTAGTCCCCTCGGAGGGGTTAACACTGAAGCTTTCTTT. This sequence joins TRBV19 and TRBJ1-1; D is possibly TRBD1 (5 bases). The CDR3 is 15 residues long. Trimming took off 5 bases at V and 2 bases at J, with 15 bases between the two ends. The germline CDR1 and CDR2 sequences are LNHDA and SQIVND (reference sequence).

V is TRBV13 and J is TRBJ2-6; a weak D match, TRBD1 (6 bases). The CDR3 extends over 17 amino acids. Germline-derived CDR1 and CDR2 are PRHDT and FYEKMQ (reference sequence). V gave up 0 bases and J gave up 4 bases, with 13 bases separating them. As DNA, the CDR3 is TGTGCCAGCAGCTTAGGGAACAGGGCCTTGGGGGCCAACGTCCTGACTTTC. This encodes CASSLGNRALGANVLTF.

On this clone itself: Additional DNA sequences in this sample encode the identical CDR3. This chain joins TRBV6-1 and TRBJ2-7; 9 bases agree with TRBD2. CDR1 is MNHNS, CDR2 SASEGT, per germline. V shed 1 base and J 4 bases; nucleotides not matched to a gene: 8. This CDR3 contains 16 residues. The CDR3: CASSEGLAGALYEQYF. CDR3 coding DNA: TGTGCCAGCAGTGAAGGGTTAGCGGGGGCCCTATACGAGCAGTACTTC.

On this clone: The sample has other DNA sequences that encode this CDR3 too. The chain recombines TRBV18 with TRBJ2-7; D unresolved. CDR1 is KGHSH, CDR2 LQKENI, per germline. The CDR3 runs to 14 residues. V lost 5 bases and J 4 bases, leaving 15 bases between the germline ends. CDR3: CASSMDGLSYEQYF. The DNA for the CDR3 is TGTGCCAGCTCAATGGATGGGCTATCGTACGAGCAGTACTTC.

The CDR3, as DNA: TGTGCCACAAGGGAGGAGGGCAATCAGCCCCAGCATTTT. This sequence encodes CATREEGNQPQHF. The chain recombines TRBV2 with TRBJ1-5; D remains ambiguous. With 10 bases removed from V and 2 bases from J, the gap between germline ends came to 12 bases. Germline assignment: CDR1 SNHLY and CDR2 FYNNEI. CDR3 length: 13 residues.

This chain uses TRBV14 with TRBJ1-2; 7 positions agree with TRBD1. J gave up 4 bases and V 4 bases, and 9 bases lay outside the gene matches. Germline lookup yields CDR1 SGHDN and CDR2 FVKESK. This CDR3 is 15 amino acids long. The CDR3 spells CASSPRTGRGYGYTF. CDR3 coding DNA: TGTGCCAGCAGCCCCCGGACAGGACGGGGCTATGGCTACACCTTC.

This chain links TRBV5-4 with TRBJ2-7; D possibly corresponds to TRBD2 (6 bases). The CDR3 sequence is 12 residues long. Between the trimmed V and J ends, which lost 5 bases and 3 bases, there was a span of 9 bases. Germline CDR1 SGHNT, CDR2 YYREEE (reference sequence). CDR3 nucleotides: TGTGCCAGCAGTCGGGACTTCTACGAGCAGTACTTC. Protein product: CASSRDFYEQYF.

This sequence joins TRBV6-5 and TRBJ1-6; 7 bases match TRBD1. Germline CDR1 and CDR2: MNHEY and SVGAGI. V lost 0 bases, J lost 7 bases, and 3 bases stayed unmatched. CDR3 length: 15 amino acids. The CDR3 spells CASSYSKTGNSPLHF. CDR3 sequence (DNA): TGTGCCAGCAGTTACTCGAAGACAGGGAATTCACCCCTCCACTTT.